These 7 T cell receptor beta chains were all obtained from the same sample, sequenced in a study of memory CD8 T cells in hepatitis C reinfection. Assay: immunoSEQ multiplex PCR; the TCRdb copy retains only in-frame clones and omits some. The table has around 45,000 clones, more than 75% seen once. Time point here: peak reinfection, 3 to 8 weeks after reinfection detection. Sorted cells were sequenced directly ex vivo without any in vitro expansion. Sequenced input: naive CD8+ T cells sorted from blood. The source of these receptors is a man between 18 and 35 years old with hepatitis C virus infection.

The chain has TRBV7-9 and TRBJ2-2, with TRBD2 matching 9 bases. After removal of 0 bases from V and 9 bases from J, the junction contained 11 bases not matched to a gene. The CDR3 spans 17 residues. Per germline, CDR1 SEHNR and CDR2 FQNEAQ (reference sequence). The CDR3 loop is CASSLAREGLASRELFF. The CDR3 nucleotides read TGTGCCAGCAGCTTAGCGCGTGAGGGACTAGCCTCACGGGAGCTGTTTTTT.

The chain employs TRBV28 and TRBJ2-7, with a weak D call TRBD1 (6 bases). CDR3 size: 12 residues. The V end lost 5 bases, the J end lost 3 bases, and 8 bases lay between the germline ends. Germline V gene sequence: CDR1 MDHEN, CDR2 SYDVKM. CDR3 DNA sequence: TGTGCCAGCAGTCCGGACAGCTACGAGCAGTACTTC. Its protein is CASSPDSYEQYF.

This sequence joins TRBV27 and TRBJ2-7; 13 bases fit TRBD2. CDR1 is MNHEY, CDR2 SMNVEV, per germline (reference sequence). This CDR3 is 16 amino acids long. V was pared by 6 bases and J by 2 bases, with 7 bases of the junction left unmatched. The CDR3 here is CASSPGTSGEPYEQYV. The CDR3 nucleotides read TGTGCCAGCAGCCCCGGGACTAGCGGGGAACCCTACGAGCAGTACGTC.

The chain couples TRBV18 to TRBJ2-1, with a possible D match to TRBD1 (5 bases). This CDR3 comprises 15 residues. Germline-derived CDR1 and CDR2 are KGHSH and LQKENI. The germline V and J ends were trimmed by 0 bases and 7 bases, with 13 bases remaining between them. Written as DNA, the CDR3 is TGTGCCAGCTCACCACCATACCCGCAGGGTAATGAGCAGTTCTTC. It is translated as CASSPPYPQGNEQFF.

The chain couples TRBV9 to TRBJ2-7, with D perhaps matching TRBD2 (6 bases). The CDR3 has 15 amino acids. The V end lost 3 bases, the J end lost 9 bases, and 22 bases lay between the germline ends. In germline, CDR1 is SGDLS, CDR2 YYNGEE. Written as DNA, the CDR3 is TGTGCCAGCAGCGCCCGGGGAGGTACTAGTTCACGGCAGTACTTC. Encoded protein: CASSARGGTSSRQYF. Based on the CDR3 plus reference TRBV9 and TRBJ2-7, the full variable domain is DSGVTQTPKHLITATGQRVTLRCSPRSGDLSVYWYQQSLDQGLQFLIQYYNGEERAKGNILERFSAQQFPDLHSELNLSSLELGDSALYFCASSARGGTSSRQYFGPGTRLTVT.

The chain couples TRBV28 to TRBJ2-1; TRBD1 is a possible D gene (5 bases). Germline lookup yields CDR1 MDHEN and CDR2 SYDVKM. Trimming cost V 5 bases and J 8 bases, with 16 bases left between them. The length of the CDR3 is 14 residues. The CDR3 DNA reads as TGTGCCAGCAGTACCCAGACAGTAACGCATGAGCAGTTCTTC. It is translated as CASSTQTVTHEQFF.

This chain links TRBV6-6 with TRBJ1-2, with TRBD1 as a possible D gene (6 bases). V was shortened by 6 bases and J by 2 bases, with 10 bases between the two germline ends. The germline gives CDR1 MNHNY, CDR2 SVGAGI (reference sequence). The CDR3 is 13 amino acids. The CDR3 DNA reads TGTGCCAGCAGCCTTACAGGGAACTATGGCTACACCTTC. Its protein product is CASSLTGNYGYTF.